The entry below describes one TCR beta chain. No antigen is known for it. These data come from a study of shared clonotypes between healthy human individuals. Study-level results: In the sorted subsets, rarefaction showed sequencing was incomplete despite large depth. In general, naive subsets displayed greater estimated richness than memory subsets did. How much donors shared clonotypes was expected to be affected by sequencing depth.

Sequencing was at deep level. Here immunoSEQ multiplex PCR was the method, and the copy in TCRdb shows in-frame clones only, minus some. This repertoire shows approximately 2.5 million clones, over 85% found once; its top ten account for about 0.34%. Sequences were obtained from naive CD4+ T cells from PBMCs. Subset noted: CD45RA+ positively selected. The sequence was collected from a man aged 18 to 35 in good health. Some clones in this sample may be carry-over from other donors' samples.

For the CDR3, the DNA is TGTGCCAGCAGCGTAGTACTAGCGGCCTACAATGAGCAGTTCTTC. Translating gives CASSVVLAAYNEQFF. V usage is TRBV9 and J usage is TRBJ2-1, with 8 bases matching TRBD2. Germline V gene data show CDR1 as SGDLS and CDR2 as YYNGEE. V shed 0 bases, J shed 2 bases, and the junction held 1 base outside the gene matches. The CDR3 has 15 residues.